This note documents a single T cell receptor (beta chain) sequence. This sample was included in a study of T cells in tuberculosis. Generated by immunoSEQ multiplex PCR, the TCRdb table keeps only in-frame clones and is missing some. This sample has some 90,000 clones, with roughly 90% found just once. V was pared by 6 bases and J by 6 bases, with 7 bases of the junction left unmatched. CDR1 is MNHEY, CDR2 SMNVEV, per germline (reference sequence). The CDR3 contains 15 residues. Sorting used thawed, overnight-rested PBMC stained with anti-CD3, a viability dye and GMM-loaded CD1B tetramer. C32 glucose monomycolate from Rhodococcus equi was loaded onto the CD1B tetramers.

This TCR came from an adult woman with latent tuberculosis. The chain couples TRBV27 to TRBJ1-4; 10 nucleotides align to TRBD1. Material: CD1b-GMM tetramer-negative cells sorted from PBMCs. CDR3 protein: CASSPRGTGDEKLFF. CDR3 sequence (DNA): TGTGCCAGCAGCCCTCGGGGGACAGGGGATGAAAAACTGTTTTTT.